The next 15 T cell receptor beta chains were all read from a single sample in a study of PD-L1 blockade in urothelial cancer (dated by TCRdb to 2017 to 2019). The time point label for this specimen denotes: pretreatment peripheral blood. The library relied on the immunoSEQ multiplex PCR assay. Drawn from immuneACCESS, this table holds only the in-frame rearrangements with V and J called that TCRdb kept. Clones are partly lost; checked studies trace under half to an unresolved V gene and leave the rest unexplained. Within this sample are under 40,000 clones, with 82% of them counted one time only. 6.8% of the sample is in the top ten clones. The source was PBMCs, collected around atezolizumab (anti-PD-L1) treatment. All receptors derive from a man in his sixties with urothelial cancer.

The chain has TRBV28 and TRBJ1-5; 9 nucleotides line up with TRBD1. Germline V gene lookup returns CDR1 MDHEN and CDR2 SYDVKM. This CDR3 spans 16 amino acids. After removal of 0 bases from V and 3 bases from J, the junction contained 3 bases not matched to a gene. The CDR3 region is CASSLWGQGTNQPQHF. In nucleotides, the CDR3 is TGTGCCAGCAGTTTATGGGGACAGGGCACCAATCAGCCCCAGCATTTT.

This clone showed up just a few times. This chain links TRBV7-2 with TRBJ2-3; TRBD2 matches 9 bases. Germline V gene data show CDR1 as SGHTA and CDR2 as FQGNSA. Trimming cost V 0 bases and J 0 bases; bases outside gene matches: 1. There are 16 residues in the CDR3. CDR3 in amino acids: CASSLATSGSTDTQYF. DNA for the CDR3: TGTGCCAGCAGCTTAGCGACTAGCGGTAGCACAGATACGCAGTATTTT.

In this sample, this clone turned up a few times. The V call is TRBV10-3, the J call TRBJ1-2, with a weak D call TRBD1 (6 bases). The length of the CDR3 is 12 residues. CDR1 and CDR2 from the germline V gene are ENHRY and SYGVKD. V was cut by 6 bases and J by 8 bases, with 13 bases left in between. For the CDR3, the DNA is TGTGCCATCAGGTCAGGGGTTGGAGGCTACACCTTC. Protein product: CAIRSGVGGYTF.

DNA for the CDR3: TGTGCCAGCAGCTTGACAGGCTCCTTCCCCTACGAGCAGTACTTC. This gives the protein CASSLTGSFPYEQYF. The gene calls are TRBV5-6 and TRBJ2-7; D is perhaps TRBD1 (5 bases). Germline lookup yields CDR1 SGHDT and CDR2 YYEEEE. The CDR3 runs 15 residues. V dropped 1 base and J dropped 2 bases, with 13 bases sitting between them.

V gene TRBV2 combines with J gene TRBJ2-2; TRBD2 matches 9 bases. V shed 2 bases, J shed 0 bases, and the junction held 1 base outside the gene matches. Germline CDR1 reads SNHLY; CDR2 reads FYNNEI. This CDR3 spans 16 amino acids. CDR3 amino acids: CASSELAGSNTGELFF. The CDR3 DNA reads TGTGCCAGCAGTGAACTAGCGGGGTCGAACACCGGGGAGCTGTTTTTT.

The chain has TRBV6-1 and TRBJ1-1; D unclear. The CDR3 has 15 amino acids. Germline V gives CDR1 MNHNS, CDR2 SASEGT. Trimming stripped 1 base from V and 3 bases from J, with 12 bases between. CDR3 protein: CASSEGPGDDTEAFF. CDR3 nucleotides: TGTGCCAGCAGTGAAGGGCCTGGAGATGACACTGAAGCTTTCTTT.

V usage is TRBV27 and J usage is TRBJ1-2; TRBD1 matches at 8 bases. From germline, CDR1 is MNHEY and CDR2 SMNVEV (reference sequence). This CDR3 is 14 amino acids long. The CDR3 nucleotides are TGTGCGAGCGGCGAAGGCAACAGGGGGTATGGCTACACCTTC. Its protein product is CASGEGNRGYGYTF.

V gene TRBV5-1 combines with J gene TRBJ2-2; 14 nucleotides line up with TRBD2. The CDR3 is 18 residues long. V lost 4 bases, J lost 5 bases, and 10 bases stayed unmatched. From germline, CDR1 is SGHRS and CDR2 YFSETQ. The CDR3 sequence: CASSQGLAGDQETGELFF. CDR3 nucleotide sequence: TGCGCCAGCAGCCAGGGACTAGCGGGGGACCAGGAGACCGGGGAGCTGTTTTTT.

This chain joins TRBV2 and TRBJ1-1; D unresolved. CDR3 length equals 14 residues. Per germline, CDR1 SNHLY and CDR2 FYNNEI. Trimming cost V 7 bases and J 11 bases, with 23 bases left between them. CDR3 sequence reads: CASNLDPSTPGAFF. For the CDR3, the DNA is TGTGCCAGCAACCTCGACCCGTCAACCCCGGGGGCTTTCTTT.

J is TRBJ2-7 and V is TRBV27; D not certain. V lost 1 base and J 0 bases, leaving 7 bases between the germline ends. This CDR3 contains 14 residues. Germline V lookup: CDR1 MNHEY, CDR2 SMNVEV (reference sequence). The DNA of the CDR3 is TGTGCCAGCAGTTTATATTTCCGCTCCTACGAGCAGTACTTC. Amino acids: CASSLYFRSYEQYF.

CDR3 coding DNA: TGTGCCAGCAGCTCCCACAGGGGGCAATTCACCGGGGAGCTGTTTTTT. This gives the protein CASSSHRGQFTGELFF. The chain joins TRBV5-4 to TRBJ2-2; 9 bases are a match to TRBD1. V dropped 3 bases and J dropped 4; count of bases not matched to a gene: 7. This CDR3 region has 16 residues. Germline-derived CDR1 and CDR2 are SGHNT and YYREEE (reference sequence).

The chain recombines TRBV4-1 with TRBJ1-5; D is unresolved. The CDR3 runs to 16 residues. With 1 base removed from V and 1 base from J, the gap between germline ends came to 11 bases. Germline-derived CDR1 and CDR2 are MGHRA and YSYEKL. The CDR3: CASSQGRGESNQPQHF. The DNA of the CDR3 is TGCGCCAGCAGCCAAGGGCGTGGAGAGAGCAATCAGCCCCAGCATTTT.

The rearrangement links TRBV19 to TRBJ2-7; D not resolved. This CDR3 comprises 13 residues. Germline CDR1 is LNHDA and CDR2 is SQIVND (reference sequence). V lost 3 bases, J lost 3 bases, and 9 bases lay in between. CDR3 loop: CASSIGRYYEQYF. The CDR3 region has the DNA TGTGCCAGTAGTATCGGTCGTTACTACGAGCAGTACTTC.

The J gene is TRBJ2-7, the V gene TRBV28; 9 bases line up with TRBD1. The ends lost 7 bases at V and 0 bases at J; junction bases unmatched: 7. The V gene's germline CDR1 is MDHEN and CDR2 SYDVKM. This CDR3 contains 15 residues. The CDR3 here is CASNQGQGYSYEQYF. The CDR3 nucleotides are TGTGCCAGCAACCAGGGACAGGGATACTCCTACGAGCAGTACTTC.

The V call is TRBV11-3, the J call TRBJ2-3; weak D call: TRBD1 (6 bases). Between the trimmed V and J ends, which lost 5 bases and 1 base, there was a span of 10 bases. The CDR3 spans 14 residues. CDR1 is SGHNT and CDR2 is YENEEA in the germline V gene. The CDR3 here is CASSQGRGTDTQYF. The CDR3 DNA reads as TGTGCCAGCAGCCAGGGGAGAGGCACAGATACGCAGTATTTT.